A single sample is the source of the 2 T cell receptor beta chains below, sequenced in a study of T cell responses to AZD1222 COVID-19 vaccine. Generated by immunoSEQ multiplex PCR, the TCRdb table keeps only in-frame clones and is missing some. The table includes roughly 84,000 clones, roughly 88% detected once. The input for sequencing was peripheral blood, taken 28 days after the second AZD1222 dose. Source of these receptors: an adult who received the AZD1222 COVID-19 vaccine.

This clone was recorded once. This chain uses TRBV24-1 with TRBJ2-5, with TRBD1 matching 8 bases. Germline V lookup: CDR1 KGHDR, CDR2 SFDVKD. This CDR3 is built from 13 residues. V was clipped by 9 bases and J by 5 bases; unmatched bases: 7. The DNA of the CDR3 is TGTGCCACCGGTGGACAGGGACGCGAGACCCAGTACTTC. This translates into CATGGQGRETQYF.

This clone is judged medium-sized. The genes are TRBV5-1 and TRBJ1-1, with D hard to call. The CDR3 consists of 16 residues. V was cut by 4 bases and J by 5 bases, with 21 bases left in between. CDR1 SGHRS and CDR2 YFSETQ come from the germline V gene. The CDR3 protein is CASSASGGRSKTEAFF. CDR3 sequence (DNA): TGCGCCAGCAGCGCCTCGGGCGGAAGATCGAAGACTGAAGCTTTCTTT.